Listed here are 8 T cell receptor beta chains from one sample, sequenced in a study of graft-versus-host responses after intestinal transplantation. Only in-frame clones appear in the TCRdb table, and some are missing; sequencing was by immunoSEQ multiplex PCR. The sample shows under 40,000 clones, about 94% of them seen only once. Sequences were derived from PBMCs, sampled 16 days after intestinal transplant. These receptors were obtained from a human patient who received an intestinal transplant, so some T cells may come from the graft donor.

The chain employs TRBV4-3 and TRBJ2-1; 9 nucleotides match TRBD2. V dropped 0 bases and J dropped 7; count of bases not matched to a gene: 4. The CDR3 consists of 15 residues. Germline V lookup: CDR1 LGHNA, CDR2 YSLEER. The CDR3 protein is CASSQDAGGPNEQFF. In DNA, the CDR3 is TGCGCCAGCAGCCAAGACGCGGGAGGGCCGAATGAGCAGTTCTTC.

J is TRBJ2-5 and V is TRBV7-9; 15 bases fit TRBD2. Germline V lookup: CDR1 SEHNR, CDR2 FQNEAQ (reference sequence). V shed 5 bases and J 0 bases; nucleotides not matched to a gene: 10. The CDR3 runs 19 residues. CDR3 DNA: TGTGCCAGCAGCACCTCCGGGACTAGCGGGAGGCCTTACCAAGAGACCCAGTACTTC. Translated, it gives CASSTSGTSGRPYQETQYF.

This chain links TRBV12-5 with TRBJ2-4; 7 bases match TRBD1. CDR3 size: 19 residues. The V and J ends lost 5 bases and 5 bases, in that order; junction bases with no gene match: 21. Germline assignment: CDR1 LGHNT and CDR2 FRNRAP. The CDR3, as DNA: TGTGCTAGTGGTCCCGGGACAGCGGTGAATCCTCGGGTCCAAAACATTCAGTACTTC. Its translation: CASGPGTAVNPRVQNIQYF. The whole variable domain, remainder taken from reference TRBV12-5 and TRBJ2-4, is DARVTQTPRHKVTEMGQEVTMRCQPILGHNTVFWYRQTMMQGLELLAYFRNRAPLDDSGMPKDRFSAEMPDATLATLKIQPSEPRDSAVYFCASGPGTAVNPRVQNIQYFGAGTRLSVL.

This chain uses TRBV7-9 with TRBJ2-3; D remains ambiguous. This CDR3 comprises 16 residues. Germline loops: CDR1 SEHNR, CDR2 FQNEAQ (reference sequence). V shed 1 base and J shed 2 bases, with 13 bases lying between them. CDR3 nucleotide sequence: TGTGCCAGCAGCTTAGGGTGGACGGATCTCACAGATACGCAGTATTTT. As protein: CASSLGWTDLTDTQYF.

The chain is built from TRBV29-1 and TRBJ2-2; the match to TRBD2 covers 12 bases. Per germline, CDR1 SQVTM and CDR2 ANQGSEA. The CDR3 has 16 amino acids. V was clipped by 4 bases and J by 6 bases; unmatched bases: 9. The CDR3: CSVVASGRAPSGELFF. In nucleotides, the CDR3 is TGCAGCGTTGTGGCTAGCGGGAGGGCCCCGTCCGGGGAGCTGTTTTTT.

The gene calls are TRBV4-3 and TRBJ1-6; D gene uncertain. CDR3 length: 16 amino acids. Germline CDR1 is LGHNA and CDR2 is YSLEER. V shed 4 bases and J shed 0 bases, with 10 bases lying between them. The CDR3 bases are TGCGCCAGCAGCCCTCGGCAGAGCTCCTATAATTCACCCCTCCACTTT. Translation gives CASSPRQSSYNSPLHF.

V gene TRBV13 combines with J gene TRBJ2-5, with D possibly called TRBD1 or TRBD2 (5 bases each). Germline V lookup: CDR1 PRHDT, CDR2 FYEKMQ (reference sequence). Trimming took 3 bases from V and 5 from J, leaving 19 bases between them. This CDR3 region has 16 residues. CDR3 sequence: CASSFRMGDPVETQYF. CDR3 bases: TGTGCCAGCAGCTTTAGGATGGGGGACCCGGTGGAGACCCAGTACTTC. The variable domain in full, with the rest retrieved from reference TRBV13 and TRBJ2-5, is AAGVIQSPRHLIKEKRETATLKCYPIPRHDTVYWYQQGPGQDPQFLISFYEKMQSDKGSIPDRFSAQQFSDYHSELNMSSLELGDSALYFCASSFRMGDPVETQYFGPGTRLLVL.

The CDR3 DNA follows: TGTGCCAGCAGTTTATGGGCCAGGGAATCCGGGGCCAACGTCCTGACTTTC. The encoded protein is CASSLWARESGANVLTF. V usage is TRBV27 and J usage is TRBJ2-6; tentatively, D is TRBD1 (5 bases). This CDR3 has 17 residues. V dropped 1 base and J dropped 4 bases, with 14 bases sitting between them. From germline, CDR1 is MNHEY and CDR2 SMNVEV (reference sequence).